These 32 T cell receptor beta chains share one sample of origin, sequenced in a study of molecular identifiers for immune sequencing clone quantification. TCRdb re-analysed the PCR reads in MiXCR, keeping a single row per CDR3 protein. The sample shows 490,000 or so distinct CDR3 sequences, about 22% of them seen only once. Specimen: naive CD8+ T cells from blood, with Jurkat cell RNA spiked in. Subset given: FACS-sorted CD8+CD4-CCR7+CD45RA+ naive T cells. Receptors originate from a human donor in good health. Some libraries in this study had Jurkat cell RNA spiked in.

This clonotype was counted at least ten times. The rearrangement links TRBV4-3 to TRBJ1-1; TRBD1 might be the D (6 bases). V lost 1 base to trimming and J lost 0 bases, with 12 bases between them. The CDR3 is 16 residues long. Germline V gene lookup returns CDR1 LGHNA and CDR2 YSLEER. CDR3 nucleotides: TGCGCCAGCAGCCAAGGTCTGCGGGGGCTGAACACTGAAGCTTTCTTT. This gives the protein CASSQGLRGLNTEAFF.

The sample holds many counts of this clonotype. V gene TRBV4-1 combines with J gene TRBJ2-3; D is undetermined. The CDR3 is 17 amino acids. With 0 bases removed from V and 0 bases from J, the gap between germline ends came to 13 bases. From germline, CDR1 is MGHRA and CDR2 YSYEKL. CDR3 residues: CASSQDGTATSTDTQYF. The DNA for the CDR3 is TGCGCCAGCAGCCAAGATGGTACGGCTACTAGCACAGATACGCAGTATTTT.

With respect to this clonotype: At one of its ends the junction is not consistent with the germline gene, which may arise from a read error. This chain connects TRBV7-6 to TRBJ2-5; D may match TRBD1 or TRBD2 (5 bases each). The CDR3 is made up of 15 amino acids. Germline CDR1 is SGHVS and CDR2 is FNYEAQ. Written as DNA, the CDR3 is TGTGCCAGCAGCTTGAGCGTAGAGGGGTTAGAGGCCCAGTACTTC. Translated: CASSLSVEGLEAQYF.

Many counts were recorded for this clonotype. The chain couples TRBV5-4 to TRBJ1-1, with a possible D match to TRBD1 (6 bases). Germline V gene sequence: CDR1 SGHNT, CDR2 YYREEE (reference sequence). The CDR3 has 13 amino acids. V was shortened by 3 bases and J by 7 bases, with 13 bases between the two germline ends. The DNA of the CDR3 is TGTGCCAGCAGCTCCTGGACAGAGGGTGAAGCTTTCTTT. Amino acid sequence: CASSSWTEGEAFF.

Worth noting for this clonotype: With a much larger clone just one base away, this may be a read error. The J gene is TRBJ2-3, the V gene TRBV11-2; weak D call: TRBD1 (5 bases). This CDR3 region has 14 residues. From germline, CDR1 is SGHAT and CDR2 FQNNGV. CDR3 DNA: TGTGCCAGCAGCTCCCGCCGGGTGACAGATACGCGGTATTTT. It codes for CASSSRRVTDTRYF.

This clonotype was detected only a few times. The chain employs TRBV7-3 and TRBJ2-3, with D unclear. Germline-derived CDR1 and CDR2 are SGHTA and FQGTGA. V was clipped by 4 bases and J by 1 base, with 6 bases between them. The CDR3 has 13 residues. Written as DNA, the CDR3 is TGTGCCAGCAGCTCCATGGGCACAGATACGCAGTATTTT. Translated, it gives CASSSMGTDTQYF. Using reference TRBV7-3 and TRBJ2-3 for the parts outside the CDR3, the full variable domain is GAGVSQTPSNKVTEKGKYVELRCDPISGHTALYWYRQSLGQGPEFLIYFQGTGAADDSGLPNDRFFAVRPEGSVSTLKIQRTERGDSAVYLCASSSMGTDTQYFGPGTRLTVL.

To note about this clonotype: This may be a read error, as it is one base from a much larger clone. The conserved phenylalanine or tryptophan normally closing the CDR3 is absent here, so this likely arose from a read error. This chain connects TRBV5-1 to TRBJ2-5, with 8 bases matching TRBD1. V dropped 5 bases and J dropped 5; count of bases not matched to a gene: 14. CDR1 and CDR2 from the germline V gene are SGHRS and YFSETQ. This CDR3 contains 16 residues. The CDR3 DNA sequence: TGCGCCAGCAGTCCCTCAGGGGGCGTTTTTGGGGAGACCCAGTACTCC. Residues: CASSPSGGVFGETQYS.

This clonotype showed up many times. V is TRBV10-2 and J is TRBJ2-5; 9 bases are shared with TRBD2. The CDR3 is 14 amino acids. The trim removed 6 bases at V and 5 bases at J, leaving 7 bases unmatched. Germline CDR1 reads WSHSY; CDR2 reads SAAADI. The CDR3 DNA follows: TGCGCCAGCAGCCAAGCGGGAGGCTGGGAGACCCAGTACTTC. Its protein is CASSQAGGWETQYF.

This chain joins TRBV13 and TRBJ2-1; 7 positions match TRBD2. Germline V gene sequence: CDR1 PRHDT, CDR2 FYEKMQ (reference sequence). CDR3 size: 16 residues. J lost 5 bases, V lost 4 bases, and 11 bases had no gene match. The CDR3 DNA reads as TGTGCCAGCAGCTCTATTAGCGGGCCTGCTCACAATGAGCAGTTCTTC. Amino acids: CASSSISGPAHNEQFF.

J is TRBJ2-7 and V is TRBV20-1; 9 bases agree with TRBD2. Germline V gene sequence: CDR1 DFQATT, CDR2 SNEGSKA (reference sequence). Trimming took 3 bases from V and 3 from J; bases not matched to a gene: 6. This CDR3 contains 14 residues. The CDR3 coding sequence is TGCAGTGCTAGTCTTATAGCGGGAGACTACGAGCAGTACTTC. Translated: CSASLIAGDYEQYF.

This clonotype was seen ten or more times. V usage is TRBV7-2 and J usage is TRBJ2-7; D is possibly TRBD1 (6 bases). Germline CDR1 SGHTA, CDR2 FQGNSA. V lost 4 bases, J lost 6 bases, and 13 bases lay in between. CDR3 size: 13 residues. In DNA form, the CDR3 reads TGTGCCAGCAGCTCTTACAGGGCGGGCGAGCAGTACTTC. Amino acids: CASSSYRAGEQYF.

A word on this clonotype: The junction does not match germline at one end; this may be a read error. The V call is TRBV28, the J call TRBJ2-7; D remains unclear. In germline, CDR1 is MDHEN, CDR2 SYDVKM. The CDR3 is 14 residues long. CDR3 nucleotides: TGTGCCAGCAGTTTATTCGTCAACAACTACGAGCGGTACTTC. It specifies CASSLFVNNYERYF. Full variable domain (remainder filled in from reference TRBV28 and TRBJ2-7): DVKVTQSSRYLVKRTGEKVFLECVQDMDHENMFWYRQDPGLGLRLIYFSYDVKMKEKGDIPEGYSVSREKKERFSLILESASTNQTSMYLCASSLFVNNYERYFGPGTRLTVT.

This clonotype came up many times. The chain links TRBV7-6 to TRBJ2-1; 13 bases are a match to TRBD2. Germline V gene lookup returns CDR1 SGHVS and CDR2 FNYEAQ. The CDR3 runs to 15 residues. The junction had 3 bases not matched to a gene; V was cut back by 4 bases and J by 6 bases. DNA for the CDR3: TGTGCCAGCAGCTCTACTAGCGGGGGGGCCAATGAGCAGTTCTTC. It codes for CASSSTSGGANEQFF.

The rearrangement joins TRBV6-2 or TRBV6-3 to TRBJ2-7; 11 nucleotides align to TRBD2. The CDR3 consists of 16 residues. Germline lookup yields CDR1 MNHEY and CDR2 SVGEGT. V lost 1 base to trimming and J lost 8 bases; unmatched junction nucleotides: 10. CDR3 DNA: TGTGCCAGCAGTTACTGGTTAGCGGGAGGGCCGCTCCAGCAGTACTTC. As protein: CASSYWLAGGPLQQYF.

This clonotype was detected ten times or more. The chain has TRBV7-6 and TRBJ1-1, with 7 nucleotides matching TRBD1. Germline assignment: CDR1 SGHVS and CDR2 FNYEAQ. The CDR3 sequence is 15 residues long. With V trimmed by 0 bases and J by 7 bases, 8 bases remained unmatched. CDR3 residues: CASSLAMGTEVEAFF. In DNA, the CDR3 is TGTGCCAGCAGCTTAGCGATGGGGACAGAAGTTGAAGCTTTCTTT.

Worth noting for this clonotype: A read error may explain this, as a much larger clone is one base away. The chain carries TRBV7-9 and TRBJ2-1, with 8 bases aligning to TRBD2. The germline CDR1 and CDR2 sequences are SEHNR and FQNEAQ (reference sequence). This CDR3 has 16 amino acids. V dropped 5 bases and J dropped 1; count of bases not matched to a gene: 7. CDR3 in amino acids: CASSNPAGESYNEQFF. The DNA for the CDR3 is TGTGCCAGCAGCAACCCAGCGGGGGAATCCTACAATGAGCAGTTCTTC.

This clonotype was recorded at least ten times. V is TRBV29-1 and J is TRBJ1-4, with D hard to call. V shed 1 base and J shed 4 bases, with 10 bases lying between them. This CDR3 contains 14 residues. In germline, CDR1 is SQVTM, CDR2 ANQGSEA. Here the CDR3 reads CSVEAPGHNEKLFF. The DNA for the CDR3 is TGCAGCGTTGAAGCCCCTGGTCATAATGAAAAACTGTTTTTT.

The V gene is TRBV20-1, the J gene TRBJ2-5; D assignment may be TRBD1 or TRBD2 (5 bases each). Trimming shortened V by 1 base and J by 1 base, and 10 bases separated the two germline ends. CDR1 and CDR2 (germline): DFQATT, SNEGSKA (reference sequence). The CDR3 loop spans 14 amino acids. The CDR3 DNA reads as TGCAGTGCTAGAGTTGTTGGGACCCAAGAGACCCAGTACTTC. The encoded protein is CSARVVGTQETQYF.

This chain connects TRBV20-1 to TRBJ1-5; the D gene is possibly TRBD1 (6 bases). Trimming removed 0 bases at V and 2 bases at J, with 8 bases between. The CDR3 extends over 14 amino acids. The germline CDR1 and CDR2 sequences are DFQATT and SNEGSKA (reference sequence). The CDR3 nucleotides are TGCAGTGCTAGAGATGCAGGGGGCAATCAGCCCCAGCATTTT. This translates into CSARDAGGNQPQHF.

This clonotype was recorded a few times. CDR3 sequence (DNA): TGTGCCAGCAGCTTAGGTCCAGGGAGCCTCTACGAGCAGTACTTC. Translated, it gives CASSLGPGSLYEQYF. The genes are TRBV7-9 and TRBJ2-7; D assignment may be TRBD1 or TRBD2 (5 bases each). Trimming took 1 base from V and 3 from J, leaving 13 bases between them. The CDR3 sequence is 15 residues long. The germline gives CDR1 SEHNR, CDR2 FQNEAQ (reference sequence).

The table lists this clonotype with many counts. The rearrangement joins TRBV29-1 to TRBJ1-5; the D gene is possibly TRBD1 (5 bases). From germline, CDR1 is SQVTM and CDR2 ANQGSEA. The length of the CDR3 is 12 residues. The V end lost 7 bases, the J end lost 4 bases, and 11 bases lay between the germline ends. The CDR3 loop reads CSAGEANQPQHF. The DNA of the CDR3 is TGCAGCGCGGGGGAAGCGAATCAGCCCCAGCATTTT.

The chain recombines TRBV12-3 or TRBV12-4 with TRBJ2-1; unclear D gene. The V end was cut by 6 bases, the J end by 14 bases, with 14 bases between. There are 11 residues in the CDR3. CDR3 region: CASSPGPREFF. In DNA, the CDR3 is TGTGCCAGCAGCCCCGGGCCCCGGGAGTTCTTC.

This clonotype was counted at least ten times. The chain joins TRBV4-3 to TRBJ2-3, with 10 nucleotides matching TRBD2. V trimming: 2 bases; J trimming: 0 bases; junction bases outside the gene matches: 2. Germline V lookup: CDR1 LGHNA, CDR2 YSLEER. The CDR3 length is 16 residues. CDR3 amino acids: CASSQQTSGSTDTQYF. The CDR3 bases are TGCGCCAGCAGCCAACAGACTAGCGGGAGCACAGATACGCAGTATTTT.

This clonotype was counted only a few times. The J gene is TRBJ2-7, the V gene TRBV7-9, with 7 positions matching TRBD1. Germline V gene lookup returns CDR1 SEHNR and CDR2 FQNEAQ (reference sequence). CDR3 length: 14 amino acids. Unmatched junction bases numbered 4, after V lost 3 bases and J lost 2 bases. The CDR3 is CASSFGQAPYEQYF. CDR3 nucleotide sequence: TGTGCCAGCAGCTTCGGACAGGCCCCCTACGAGCAGTACTTC. Full variable domain (outside the CDR3, taken from reference TRBV7-9 and TRBJ2-7): DTGVSQNPRHKITKRGQNVTFRCDPISEHNRLYWYRQTLGQGPEFLTYFQNEAQLEKSRLLSDRFSAERPKGSFSTLEIQRTEQGDSAMYLCASSFGQAPYEQYFGPGTRLTVT.

This clonotype was counted ten times or more. J is TRBJ1-1 and V is TRBV6-5; no clear D. Germline CDR1 and CDR2: MNHEY and SVGAGI. This CDR3 is 18 amino acids long. Trimming cost V 2 bases and J 5 bases, with 24 bases left between them. The CDR3: CASSYAGTKEQYITEAFF. CDR3 bases: TGTGCCAGCAGTTACGCGGGCACAAAGGAACAATATATAACTGAAGCTTTCTTT.

This clonotype was recorded many times. The genes are TRBV19 and TRBJ1-5; weak D call: TRBD1 (5 bases). The CDR3 runs 13 residues. Trimming left V 4 bases short and J 7 bases short, with 11 bases between. Germline V gene sequence: CDR1 LNHDA, CDR2 SQIVND (reference sequence). The CDR3 DNA follows: TGTGCCAGTAGTACTGGGGGTTGGCAGCCCCAGCATTTT. Protein: CASSTGGWQPQHF.

This clonotype was observed many times. The V and J genes are TRBV19 and TRBJ2-1, with D unclear. The length of the CDR3 is 15 residues. V lost 3 bases, J lost 2 bases, and 11 bases lay in between. The germline V gene encodes CDR1 LNHDA and CDR2 SQIVND (reference sequence). The CDR3 loop is CASSMWDATYNEQFF. Here the CDR3 DNA reads TGTGCCAGTAGTATGTGGGATGCGACCTACAATGAGCAGTTCTTC.

The chain has TRBV11-3 and TRBJ2-1; TRBD1 is a possible D gene (6 bases). V was pared by 0 bases and J by 4 bases, with 10 bases between. Germline V lookup: CDR1 SGHNT, CDR2 YENEEA. The CDR3 loop spans 15 amino acids. The CDR3 spells CASSLEGTIYNEQFF. The CDR3, as DNA: TGTGCCAGCAGCTTAGAAGGGACAATTTACAATGAGCAGTTCTTC.

Remarks on this clonotype: This may arise from a read error, as a much more abundant clone is one base away. The V call is TRBV28, the J call TRBJ1-6; 8 bases are a match to TRBD1. Per germline, CDR1 MDHEN and CDR2 SYDVKM. V was clipped by 3 bases and J by 7 bases; unmatched bases: 5. This CDR3 region has 15 residues. The CDR3 nucleotides are TGTGCCAGCAGTTTCGCCAGGGGGCGGAATTCACCCCTCCACTTT. Amino acids: CASSFARGRNSPLHF.

A word on this clonotype: A much bigger clone sits one base away, suggesting this may be a read error. The chain employs TRBV6-2 or TRBV6-3 and TRBJ2-7; TRBD1 aligns across 7 bases. Germline-derived CDR1 and CDR2 are MNHEY and SVGEGT. J lost 2 bases, V lost 2 bases, and 9 bases had no gene match. This CDR3 is built from 16 residues. The CDR3 region is CASSYDVQGETYEQYF. For the CDR3, the DNA is TGTGCCAGCAGTTACGACGTCCAGGGGGAGACCTACGAGCAGTACTTC.

The table lists this clonotype with a few counts. V usage is TRBV24-1 and J usage is TRBJ2-2, with D maybe TRBD1 (6 bases). Trimming took off 2 bases at V and 1 base at J, with 7 bases between the two ends. Germline lookup yields CDR1 KGHDR and CDR2 SFDVKD. This CDR3 contains 15 residues. The CDR3 loop is CATSDWDKNTGELFF. The CDR3 coding sequence is TGTGCCACCAGTGATTGGGACAAGAACACCGGGGAGCTGTTTTTT.

This clonotype was picked up many times. The chain links TRBV7-6 to TRBJ2-2, with TRBD2 as a possible D gene (6 bases). Germline lookup yields CDR1 SGHVS and CDR2 FNYEAQ. This CDR3 is built from 18 residues. Trimming left V 5 bases short and J 2 bases short, with 21 bases between. In DNA form, the CDR3 reads TGTGCCAGCAGCCCCCGTACCGATCGGACTATAAACACCGGGGAGCTGTTTTTT. Translating it yields CASSPRTDRTINTGELFF.